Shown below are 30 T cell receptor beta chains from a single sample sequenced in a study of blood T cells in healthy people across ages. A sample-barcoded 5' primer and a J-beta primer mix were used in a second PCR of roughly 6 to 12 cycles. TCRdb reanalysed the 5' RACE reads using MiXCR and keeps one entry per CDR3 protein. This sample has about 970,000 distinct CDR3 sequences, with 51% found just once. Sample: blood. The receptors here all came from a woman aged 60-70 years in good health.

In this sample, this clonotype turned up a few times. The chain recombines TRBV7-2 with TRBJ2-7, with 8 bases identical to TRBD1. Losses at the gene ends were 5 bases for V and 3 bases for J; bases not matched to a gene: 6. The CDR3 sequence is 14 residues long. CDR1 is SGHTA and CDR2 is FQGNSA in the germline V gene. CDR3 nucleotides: TGTGCCAGCAGCAGCAACAGGGGGAGCTACGAGCAGTACTTC. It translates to CASSSNRGSYEQYF.

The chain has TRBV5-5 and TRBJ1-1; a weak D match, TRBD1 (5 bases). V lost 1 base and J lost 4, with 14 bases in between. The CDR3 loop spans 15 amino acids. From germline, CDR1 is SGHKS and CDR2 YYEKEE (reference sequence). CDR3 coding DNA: TGTGCCAGCAGCTTGTGGACTATCGGGGCCACTGAAGCTTTCTTT. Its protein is CASSLWTIGATEAFF.

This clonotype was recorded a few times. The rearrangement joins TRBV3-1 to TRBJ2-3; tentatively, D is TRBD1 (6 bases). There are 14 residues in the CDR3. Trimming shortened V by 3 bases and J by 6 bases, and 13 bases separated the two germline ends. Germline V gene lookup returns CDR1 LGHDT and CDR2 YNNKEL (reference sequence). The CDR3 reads CASSQTGIQDTQYF. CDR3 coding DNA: TGTGCCAGCAGCCAGACAGGTATTCAGGATACGCAGTATTTT.

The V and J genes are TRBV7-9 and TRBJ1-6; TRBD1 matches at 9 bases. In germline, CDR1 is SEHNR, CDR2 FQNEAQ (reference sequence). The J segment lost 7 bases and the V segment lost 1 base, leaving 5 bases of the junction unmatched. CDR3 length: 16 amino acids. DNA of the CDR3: TGTGCCAGCAGCTTAGATCCGGGACAGGGCAATTCACCCCTCCACTTT. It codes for CASSLDPGQGNSPLHF.

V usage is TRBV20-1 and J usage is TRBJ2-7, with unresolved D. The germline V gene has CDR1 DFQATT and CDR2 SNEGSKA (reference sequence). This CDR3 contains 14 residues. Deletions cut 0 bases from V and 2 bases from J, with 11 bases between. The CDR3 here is CSARDVSSPYEQYF. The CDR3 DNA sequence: TGCAGTGCTAGAGATGTCTCCTCTCCCTACGAGCAGTACTTC.

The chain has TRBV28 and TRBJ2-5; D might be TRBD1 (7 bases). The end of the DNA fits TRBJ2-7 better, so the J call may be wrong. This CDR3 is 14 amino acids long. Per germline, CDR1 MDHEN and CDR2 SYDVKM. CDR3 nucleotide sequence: TGTGCCAGCAGCCCAGACCCAGGGGGGTACGAGCAGTACTTC. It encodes CASSPDPGGYEQYF.

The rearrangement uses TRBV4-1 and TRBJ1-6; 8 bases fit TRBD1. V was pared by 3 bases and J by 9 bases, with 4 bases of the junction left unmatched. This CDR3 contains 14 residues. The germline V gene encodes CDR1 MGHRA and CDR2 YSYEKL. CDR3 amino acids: CASSHRDRISPLHF. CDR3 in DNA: TGCGCCAGCAGCCATCGGGACAGGATTTCACCCCTCCACTTT.

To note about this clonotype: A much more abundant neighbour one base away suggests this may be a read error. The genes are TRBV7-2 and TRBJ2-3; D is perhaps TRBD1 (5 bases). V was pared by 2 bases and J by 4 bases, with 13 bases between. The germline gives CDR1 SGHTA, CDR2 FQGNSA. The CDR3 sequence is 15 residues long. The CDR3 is CASSLQDMSADTQYF. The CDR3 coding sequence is TGTGCCAGCAGCTTACAGGACATGAGCGCAGATACGCAGTATTTT.

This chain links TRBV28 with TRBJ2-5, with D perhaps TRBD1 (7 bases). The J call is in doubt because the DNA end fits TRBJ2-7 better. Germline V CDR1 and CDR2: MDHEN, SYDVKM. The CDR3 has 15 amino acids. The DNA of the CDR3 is TGTGCCAGCAGTTCTTCAGGGGGAGGAAGCTACGAGCAGTACTTC. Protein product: CASSSSGGGSYEQYF.

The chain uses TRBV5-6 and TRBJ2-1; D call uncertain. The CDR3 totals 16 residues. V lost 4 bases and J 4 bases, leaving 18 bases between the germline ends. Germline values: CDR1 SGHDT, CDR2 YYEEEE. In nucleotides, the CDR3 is TGTGCCAGCAGCCGACCGGCGGCTCGGCTTTACAATGAGCAGTTCTTC. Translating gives CASSRPAARLYNEQFF.

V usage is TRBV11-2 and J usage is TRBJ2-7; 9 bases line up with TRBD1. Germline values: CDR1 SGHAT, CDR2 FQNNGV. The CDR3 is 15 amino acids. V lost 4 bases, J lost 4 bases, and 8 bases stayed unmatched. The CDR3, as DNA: TGTGCCAGCAGCTGGACAGGGGTCGACTCTTACGAGCAGTACTTC. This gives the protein CASSWTGVDSYEQYF.

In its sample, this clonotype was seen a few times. The CDR3 sequence is CASSYSIRSGSTDTQYF. The CDR3 DNA follows: TGTGCCAGCAGTTACTCGATTCGGTCCGGGAGTACAGATACGCAGTATTTT. The chain joins TRBV6-2 or TRBV6-3 to TRBJ2-3, with D maybe TRBD2 (6 bases). Trimming removed 0 bases at V and 3 bases at J, with 16 bases between. The CDR3 sequence is 17 residues long. Germline V CDR1 and CDR2: MNHEY, SVGEGT.

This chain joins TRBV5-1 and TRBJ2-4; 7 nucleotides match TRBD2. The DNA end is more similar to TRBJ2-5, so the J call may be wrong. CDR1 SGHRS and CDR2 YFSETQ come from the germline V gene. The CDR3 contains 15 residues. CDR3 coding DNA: TGCGCCAGCAGCTTGGGATCGGCGGGAGAAGAGACCCAGTACTTC. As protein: CASSLGSAGEETQYF.

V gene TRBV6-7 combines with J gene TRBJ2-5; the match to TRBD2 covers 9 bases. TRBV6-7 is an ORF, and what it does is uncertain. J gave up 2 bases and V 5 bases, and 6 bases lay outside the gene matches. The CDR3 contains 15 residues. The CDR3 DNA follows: TGTGCCAGCAGTCCGAGGGCGGGAGGGCAAGAGACCCAGTACTTC. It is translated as CASSPRAGGQETQYF.

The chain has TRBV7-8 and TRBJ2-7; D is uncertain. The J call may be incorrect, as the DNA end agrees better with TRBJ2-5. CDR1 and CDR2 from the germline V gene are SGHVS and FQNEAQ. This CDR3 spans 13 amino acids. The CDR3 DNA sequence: TGTGCCAGCACCACCCGGAGACAAGAGACCCAGTACTTC. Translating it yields CASTTRRQETQYF.

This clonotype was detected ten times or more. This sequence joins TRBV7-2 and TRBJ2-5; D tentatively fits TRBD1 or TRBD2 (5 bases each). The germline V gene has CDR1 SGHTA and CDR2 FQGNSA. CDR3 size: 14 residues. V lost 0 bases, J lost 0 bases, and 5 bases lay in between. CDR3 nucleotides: TGTGCCAGCAGCTTAGCGGGACACCAAGAGACCCAGTACTTC. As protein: CASSLAGHQETQYF.

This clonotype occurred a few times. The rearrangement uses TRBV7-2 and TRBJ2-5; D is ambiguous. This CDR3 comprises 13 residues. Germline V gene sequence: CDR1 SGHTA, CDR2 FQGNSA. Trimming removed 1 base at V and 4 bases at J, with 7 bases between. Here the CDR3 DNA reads TGTGCCAGCAGCTTAGTTCTAGTAGAGACCCAGTACTTC. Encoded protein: CASSLVLVETQYF.

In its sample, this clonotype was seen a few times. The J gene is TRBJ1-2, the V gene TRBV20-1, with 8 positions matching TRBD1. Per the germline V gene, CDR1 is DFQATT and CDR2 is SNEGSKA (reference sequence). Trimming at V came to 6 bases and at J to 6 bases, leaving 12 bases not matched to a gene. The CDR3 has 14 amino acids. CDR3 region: CSAQTGVIRNGYTF. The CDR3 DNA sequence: TGCAGTGCCCAGACAGGGGTAATTAGGAATGGCTACACCTTC.

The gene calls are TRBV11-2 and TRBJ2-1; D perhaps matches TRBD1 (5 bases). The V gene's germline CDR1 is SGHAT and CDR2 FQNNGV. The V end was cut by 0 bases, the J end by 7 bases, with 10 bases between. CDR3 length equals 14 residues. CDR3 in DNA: TGTGCCAGCAGCTTAGAGGCAGGGCTGAATGAGCAGTTCTTC. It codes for CASSLEAGLNEQFF.

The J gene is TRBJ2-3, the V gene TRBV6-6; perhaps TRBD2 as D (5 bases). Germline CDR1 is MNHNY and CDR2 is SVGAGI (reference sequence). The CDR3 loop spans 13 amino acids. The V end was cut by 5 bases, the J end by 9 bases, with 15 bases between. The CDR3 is CASSPEGSGTQYF. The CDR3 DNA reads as TGTGCCAGCAGTCCTGAAGGGAGTGGGACGCAGTATTTT.

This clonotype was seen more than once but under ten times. The CDR3 nucleotides read TGCGCCAGCGGGGAGGGGGACATTCAGTACTTC. This translates into CASGEGDIQYF. The chain combines TRBV5-1 with TRBJ2-4; TRBD2 is a possible D gene (7 bases). Trimming took 7 bases from V and 8 from J, leaving 10 bases between them. This CDR3 is 11 amino acids long. Germline V gene sequence: CDR1 SGHRS, CDR2 YFSETQ.

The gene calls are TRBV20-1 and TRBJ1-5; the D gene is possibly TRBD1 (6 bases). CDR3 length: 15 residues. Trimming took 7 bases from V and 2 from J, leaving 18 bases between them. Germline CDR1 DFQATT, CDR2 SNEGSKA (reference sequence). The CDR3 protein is CSGRRGRGGNQPQHF. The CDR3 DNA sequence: TGCAGTGGAAGGCGGGGGCGGGGGGGCAATCAGCCCCAGCATTTT.

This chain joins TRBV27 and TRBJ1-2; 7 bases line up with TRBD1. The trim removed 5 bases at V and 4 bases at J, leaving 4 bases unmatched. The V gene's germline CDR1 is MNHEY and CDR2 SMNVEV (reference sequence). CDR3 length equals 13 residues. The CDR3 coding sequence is TGTGCCAGCAGTGTAAGGGGGCTCTATGGCTACACCTTC. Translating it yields CASSVRGLYGYTF.

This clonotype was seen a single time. CDR3 coding DNA: TGTGCCAGCAGTCCCTCGGGCAGGGAGGCTGGGGCCAACGTCCTGACTTTC. Translated, it gives CASSPSGREAGANVLTF. The chain is built from TRBV12-3 or TRBV12-4 and TRBJ2-6; the D gene is possibly TRBD2 (6 bases). V dropped 5 bases and J dropped 2 bases, with 16 bases sitting between them. The CDR3 contains 17 residues.

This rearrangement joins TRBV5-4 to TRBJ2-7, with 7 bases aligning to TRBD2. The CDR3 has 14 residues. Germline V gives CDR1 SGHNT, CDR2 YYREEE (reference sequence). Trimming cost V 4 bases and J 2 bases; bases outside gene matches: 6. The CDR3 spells CASSARDYAYEQYF. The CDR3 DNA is TGTGCCAGCAGCGCCCGGGACTACGCCTACGAGCAGTACTTC.

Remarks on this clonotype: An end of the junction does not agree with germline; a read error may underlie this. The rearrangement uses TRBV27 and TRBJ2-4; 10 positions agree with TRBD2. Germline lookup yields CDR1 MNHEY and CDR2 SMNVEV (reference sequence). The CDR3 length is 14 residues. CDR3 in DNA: TGTGCCAGCTGTTTGGCTAGCGGGAGTAACATTCAGTACTTC. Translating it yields CASCLASGSNIQYF.

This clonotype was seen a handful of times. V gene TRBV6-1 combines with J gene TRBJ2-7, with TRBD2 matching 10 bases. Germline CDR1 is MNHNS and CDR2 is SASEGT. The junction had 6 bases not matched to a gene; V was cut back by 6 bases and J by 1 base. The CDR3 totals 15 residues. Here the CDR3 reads CASSVGSGRSYEQYF. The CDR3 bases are TGTGCCAGCAGCGTGGGTAGCGGGAGGTCCTACGAGCAGTACTTC.

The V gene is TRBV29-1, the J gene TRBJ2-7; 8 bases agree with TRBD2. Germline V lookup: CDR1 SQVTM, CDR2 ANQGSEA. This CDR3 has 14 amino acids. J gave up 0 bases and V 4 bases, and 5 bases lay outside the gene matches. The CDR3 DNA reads TGCAGCGTTGGAAGCGGGAGAAACTCCTACGAGCAGTACTTC. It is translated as CSVGSGRNSYEQYF.

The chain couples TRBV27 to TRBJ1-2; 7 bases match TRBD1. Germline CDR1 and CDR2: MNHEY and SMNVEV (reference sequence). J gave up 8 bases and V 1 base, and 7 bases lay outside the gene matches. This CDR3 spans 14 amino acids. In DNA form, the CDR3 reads TGTGCCAGCAGTTTATTGGACAGGTCCGGAGGCTACACCTTC. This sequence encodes CASSLLDRSGGYTF.

CDR3 nucleotide sequence: TGCAGTGCTAGTGCACAGGGGAAGGGGGGCTACACCTTC. Its protein is CSASAQGKGGYTF. The genes are TRBV20-1 and TRBJ1-2, with TRBD1 identical over 7 bases. Germline lookup yields CDR1 DFQATT and CDR2 SNEGSKA (reference sequence). The J segment lost 8 bases and the V segment lost 3 bases, leaving 9 bases of the junction unmatched. The CDR3 is 13 amino acids.